This is a list of T cell receptor beta chains from one sample in a study of PD-1 and CTLA-4 blockade in melanoma. Produced via immunoSEQ multiplex PCR; TCRdb's table is partial and in-frame only. In the table there are 8,500 to 13,000 clones, roughly 82% of which are singletons. The sequencing used CD8+ T cells from peripheral blood, collected from a patient given anti-PD-1 treatment. These receptors were obtained from a human donor with melanoma. Both conserved end residues are part of each CDR3. The D gene is left open where the match is weak. The size entry is marked missing in some rows and otherwise reads once, few, many or a size class.

>15|few|TRBJ2-1|TRBD1|TRBV19
CASSLRDSVYNEQFF
TGTGCCAGTAGTCTCCGGGACAGCGTCTACAATGAGCAGTTCTTC
>11|-|TRBJ2-7|-|TRBV20-1
CSARIIDEQYF
TGCAGTGCTAGAATAATCGACGAGCAGTACTTC
>12|-|TRBJ2-7|-|TRBV7-9
CASSLATYEQYF
TGTGCCAGCAGCTTAGCGACGTACGAGCAGTACTTC
>14|-|TRBJ2-3|-|TRBV2
CASWGGFSTDTQYF
TGTGCCAGCTGGGGCGGGTTTAGCACAGATACGCAGTATTTT
>17|-|TRBJ2-2|-|TRBV6-1
CASSGVKQQGVTGELFF
TGTGCCAGCAGTGGTGTCAAACAACAGGGTGTCACCGGGGAGCTGTTTTTT
>14|once|TRBJ2-3|TRBD1|TRBV30
CAWSGTGGADTQYF
TGTGCCTGGAGTGGGACAGGGGGAGCTGATACGCAGTATTTT
>14|medium-sized|TRBJ2-5|-|TRBV19
CASSSLRAQETQYF
TGTGCCAGTAGTTCCCTTAGGGCCCAAGAGACCCAGTACTTC
>13|once|TRBJ2-7|-|TRBV3-1/TRBV3-2
CASSHVYGNEQYF
TGTGCCAGCAGCCACGTCTATGGGAACGAGCAGTACTTC
>14|-|TRBJ1-5|-|TRBV30
CAWSAGASNQPQHF
TGTGCCTGGAGTGCCGGAGCTAGCAATCAGCCCCAGCATTTT
>16|-|TRBJ2-3|-|TRBV5-1
CASSLSTTSIFDTQYF
TGCGCCAGCAGCTTGTCGACGACTAGTATTTTCGATACGCAGTATTTT
>13|-|TRBJ1-1|-|TRBV4-1
CASMGAVNTEAFF
TGCGCCAGCATGGGGGCCGTGAACACTGAAGCTTTCTTT
>12|-|TRBJ1-2|-|TRBV29-1
CSVVSAAWGYTF
TGCAGCGTTGTCTCCGCCGCCTGGGGCTACACCTTC
>17|-|TRBJ2-3|-|TRBV7-2
CASSPGPAGSSTDTQYF
TGTGCCAGCAGCCCAGGCCCAGCGGGTTCTAGCACAGATACGCAGTATTTT
>17|-|TRBJ2-6|-|TRBV4-1
CASSQDPSGAGANVLTF
TGCGCCAGCAGCCAAGATCCGTCAGGGGCCGGGGCCAACGTCCTGACTTTC
>14|medium-sized|TRBJ1-5|-|TRBV25-1
CASSDSGVYQPQHF
TGTGCCAGCAGTGACTCAGGGGTTTATCAGCCCCAGCATTTT
>15|-|TRBJ1-3|TRBD1|TRBV6-1
CASSEGQGAGNTIYF
TGTGCCAGCAGTGAAGGACAGGGGGCTGGAAACACCATATATTTT
>13|once|TRBJ2-2|-|TRBV6-5
CASSPGGTGELFF
TGTGCCAGCAGTCCCGGCGGAACCGGGGAGCTGTTTTTT
>17|-|TRBJ2-1|-|TRBV3-1/TRBV3-2
CASSQRLQGHPNNEQFF
TGTGCCAGCAGCCAAAGGCTCCAGGGGCACCCGAACAATGAGCAGTTCTTC
>16|-|TRBJ2-7|-|TRBV6-1
CASSEAGYTGSREQYF
TGTGCCAGCAGTGAAGCTGGGTATACTGGGTCTAGGGAGCAGTACTTC
>14|-|TRBJ2-1|TRBD2|TRBV11-3
CASSATSGSRFPFF
TGTGCCAGCAGCGCGACTAGCGGGAGTAGGTTTCCGTTCTTC
>16|-|TRBJ1-5|TRBD1|TRBV15
CATSVRQGLSNQPQHF
TGTGCCACCAGCGTTCGACAGGGGCTGAGCAATCAGCCCCAGCATTTT
>17|medium-sized|TRBJ2-3|TRBD2|TRBV5-6
CASSLGKLAGGSDTQYF
TGTGCCAGCAGCTTGGGGAAACTAGCGGGGGGGTCAGATACGCAGTATTTT
>16|-|TRBJ1-4|TRBD1|TRBV7-9
CASSPGTGSYDEKLFF
TGTGCCAGCAGCCCAGGGACAGGGTCTTATGATGAAAAACTGTTTTTT
>16|-|TRBJ2-4|TRBD1|TRBV24-1
CATSDTTGFAKNIQYF
TGTGCCACCAGTGACACGACAGGGTTCGCCAAAAACATTCAGTACTTC
>18|-|TRBJ1-6|-|TRBV27
CASSLYFGSQPPNSPLHF
TGTGCCAGCAGTTTATACTTCGGGAGTCAACCCCCTAATTCACCCCTCCACTTT
>14|-|TRBJ1-1|-|TRBV5-6
CASSLWHSYTEAFF
TGTGCCAGCAGCCTTTGGCACAGTTACACTGAAGCTTTCTTT
>13|-|TRBJ1-2|-|TRBV5-5
CASSLPWDDGYTF
TGTGCCAGCAGCTTACCGTGGGACGATGGCTACACCTTC
>12|-|TRBJ2-7|-|TRBV11-3
CASSLDRKKQYF
TGTGCCAGCAGCTTAGATAGGAAAAAGCAGTACTTC
>17|-|TRBJ2-3|-|TRBV9
CASSPHGGASSTDTQYF
TGTGCCAGCAGCCCCCACGGCGGGGCGAGTAGCACAGATACGCAGTATTTT
>11|-|TRBJ1-1|-|TRBV7-9
CASSSRTEAFF
TGTGCCAGCAGCAGTCGGACTGAAGCTTTCTTT
>16|-|TRBJ1-6|TRBD1|TRBV7-9
CASSSPGQGYNSPLHF
TGTGCCAGCAGCTCTCCGGGACAGGGGTATAATTCACCCCTCCACTTT
>14|-|TRBJ2-1|TRBD1|TRBV19
CASSIAAGGNEQFF
TGTGCCAGTAGTATAGCGGCAGGGGGCAATGAGCAGTTCTTC
>15|once|TRBJ2-1|TRBD2|TRBV10-3
CAISEVAGGPIEQFF
TGTGCCATCAGTGAGGTAGCGGGGGGTCCCATTGAGCAGTTCTTC
>13|-|TRBJ1-4|-|TRBV11-2
CASSTLVDGELFF
TGTGCCAGCAGCACCCTTGTCGACGGAGAACTGTTTTTT
>14|-|TRBJ2-5|-|TRBV11-2
CASSPEGRSETQYF
TGTGCCAGCAGCCCAGAAGGTCGATCGGAGACCCAGTACTTC
>17|-|TRBJ1-6|-|TRBV11-2
CASSAGLLRGYNSPLHF
TGTGCCAGCAGCGCGGGACTCCTAAGAGGCTATAATTCACCCCTCCACTTT
>15|-|TRBJ2-3|-|TRBV4-1
CASSRLGTGTDTQYF
TGCGCCAGCAGCCGGCTAGGGACTGGCACAGATACGCAGTATTTT